Included here is one TCR beta chain sequence, with context. The entry originates in a study of regulatory T cells in long-lasting Graves disease. Time point in this sample: newly diagnosed GD, antithyroid drugs for less than 3 months. From PBMCs, RNA was extracted and then used to make the TCR library. Trimming took off 2 bases at V and 6 bases at J, with 13 bases between the two ends. CDR3 length: 14 amino acids. CDR1 is ENHRY and CDR2 is SYGVKD in the germline V gene. iRepertoire HTBI primers and Arm-PCR of CDR3 regions built TCR beta libraries. MiXCR was run by TCRdb on the multiplex PCR reads, yielding one entry per CDR3 protein. The sample yields a few hundred thousand distinct CDR3 sequences, 14% seen once. This sample was shared with a second study, whose subject was T cells in Graves' hyperthyroidism and ophthalmopathy. That report adds: The study left out patients who had uncontrolled infection, other autoimmune disease, pregnancy or lactation. Blood also contained most expanded thyroid clonotypes above 0.001.

The source was peripheral blood mononuclear cells (PBMCs), collected at new diagnosis, from a patient treated with antithyroid drugs. The V and J genes are TRBV10-3 and TRBJ1-2; perhaps TRBD1 as D (5 bases). This TCR derives from a woman in her fifties or sixties with Graves disease. The CDR3 sequence: CAISENEGPHGYTF. Here the CDR3 DNA reads TGTGCCATCAGTGAGAATGAGGGGCCTCATGGCTACACCTTC.